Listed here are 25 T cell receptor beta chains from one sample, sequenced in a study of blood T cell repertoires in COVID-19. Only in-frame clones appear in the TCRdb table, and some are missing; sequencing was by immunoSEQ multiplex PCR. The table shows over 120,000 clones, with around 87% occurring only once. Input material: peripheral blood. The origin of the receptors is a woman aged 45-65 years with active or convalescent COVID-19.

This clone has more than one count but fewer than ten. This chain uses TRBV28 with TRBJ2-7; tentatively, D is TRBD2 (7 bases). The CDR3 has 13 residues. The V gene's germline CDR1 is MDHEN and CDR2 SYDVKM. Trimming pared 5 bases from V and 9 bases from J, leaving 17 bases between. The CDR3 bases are TGTGCCAGCAGTCCCGTGGCGGGGGCTCCGCAGTACTTC. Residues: CASSPVAGAPQYF. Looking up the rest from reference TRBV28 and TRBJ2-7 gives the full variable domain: DVKVTQSSRYLVKRTGEKVFLECVQDMDHENMFWYRQDPGLGLRLIYFSYDVKMKEKGDIPEGYSVSREKKERFSLILESASTNQTSMYLCASSPVAGAPQYFGPGTRLTVT.

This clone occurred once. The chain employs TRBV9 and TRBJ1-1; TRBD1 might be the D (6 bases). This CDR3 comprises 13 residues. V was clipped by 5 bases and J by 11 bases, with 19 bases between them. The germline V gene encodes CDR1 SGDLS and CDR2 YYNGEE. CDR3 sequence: CASSGYRDEGAFF. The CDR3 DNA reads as TGTGCCAGCAGTGGGTACAGGGACGAGGGGGCTTTCTTT.

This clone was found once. The CDR3: CASSFGGKSTDTQYF. CDR3 DNA sequence: TGTGCCAGCAGTTTCGGCGGGAAGAGCACAGATACGCAGTATTTT. The rearrangement uses TRBV27 and TRBJ2-3, with TRBD2 as a possible D gene (6 bases). Germline V lookup: CDR1 MNHEY, CDR2 SMNVEV (reference sequence). The V and J ends lost 3 bases and 0 bases respectively, with 10 bases between them. The CDR3 loop spans 15 amino acids.

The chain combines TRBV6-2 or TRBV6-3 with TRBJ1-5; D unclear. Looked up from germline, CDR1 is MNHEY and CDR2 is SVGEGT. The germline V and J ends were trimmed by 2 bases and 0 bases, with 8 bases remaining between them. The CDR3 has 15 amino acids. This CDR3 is CASSYRRDSNQPQHF. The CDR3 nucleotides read TGTGCCAGCAGTTACCGACGGGATAGCAATCAGCCCCAGCATTTT.

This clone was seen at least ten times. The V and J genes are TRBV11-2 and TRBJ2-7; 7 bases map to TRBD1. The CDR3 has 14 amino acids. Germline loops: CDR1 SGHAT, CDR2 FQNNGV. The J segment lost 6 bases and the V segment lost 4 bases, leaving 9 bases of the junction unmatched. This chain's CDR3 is CASSYQQGISEQYF. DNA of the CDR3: TGTGCCAGCAGCTACCAACAGGGGATTAGCGAGCAGTACTTC.

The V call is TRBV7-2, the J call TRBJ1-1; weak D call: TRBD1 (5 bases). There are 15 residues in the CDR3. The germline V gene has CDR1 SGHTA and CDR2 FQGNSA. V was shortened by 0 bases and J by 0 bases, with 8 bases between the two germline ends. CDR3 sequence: CASSLALTVNTEAFF. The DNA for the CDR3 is TGTGCCAGCAGCTTAGCCCTGACAGTGAACACTGAAGCTTTCTTT.

The CDR3 DNA is TGTGCCAGCAGCTTAGTCAGGGGTCGGGACGAGCAGTACTTC. Amino acids: CASSLVRGRDEQYF. This chain joins TRBV7-8 and TRBJ2-7, with a tentative D call TRBD1 (6 bases). The CDR3 runs to 14 residues. Germline values: CDR1 SGHVS, CDR2 FQNEAQ. The ends were cut back, 1 base at V and 5 bases at J, with 12 bases in the middle.

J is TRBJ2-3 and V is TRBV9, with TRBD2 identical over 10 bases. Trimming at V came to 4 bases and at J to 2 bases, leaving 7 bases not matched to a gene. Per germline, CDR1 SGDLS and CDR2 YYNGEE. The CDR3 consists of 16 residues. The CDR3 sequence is CASSHGTSDHTDTQYF. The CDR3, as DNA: TGTGCCAGCAGCCACGGGACTAGCGACCACACAGATACGCAGTATTTT.

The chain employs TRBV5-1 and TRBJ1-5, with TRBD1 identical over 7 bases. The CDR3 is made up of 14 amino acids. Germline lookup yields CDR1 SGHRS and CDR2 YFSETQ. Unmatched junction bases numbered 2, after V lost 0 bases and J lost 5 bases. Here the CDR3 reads CASSLVGTDQPQHF. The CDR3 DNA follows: TGCGCCAGCAGCTTGGTTGGGACAGATCAGCCCCAGCATTTT. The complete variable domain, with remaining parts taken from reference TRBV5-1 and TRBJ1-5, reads KAGVTQTPRYLIKTRGQQVTLSCSPISGHRSVSWYQQTPGQGLQFLFEYFSETQRNKGNFPGRFSGRQFSNSRSEMNVSTLELGDSALYLCASSLVGTDQPQHFGDGTRLSIL.

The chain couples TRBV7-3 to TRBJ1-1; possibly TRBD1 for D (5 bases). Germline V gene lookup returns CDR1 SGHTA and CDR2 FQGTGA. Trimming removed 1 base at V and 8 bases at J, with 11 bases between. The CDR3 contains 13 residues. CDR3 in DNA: TGTGCCAGCAGCTTAATAGAGGGGAGGGAAGCTTTCTTT. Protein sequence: CASSLIEGREAFF.

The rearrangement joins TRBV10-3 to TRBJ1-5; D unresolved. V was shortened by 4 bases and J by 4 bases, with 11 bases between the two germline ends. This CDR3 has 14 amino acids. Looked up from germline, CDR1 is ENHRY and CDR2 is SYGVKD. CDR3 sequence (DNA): TGTGCCATCAGTGTCGGCGGTATTAATCAGCCCCAGCATTTT. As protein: CAISVGGINQPQHF.

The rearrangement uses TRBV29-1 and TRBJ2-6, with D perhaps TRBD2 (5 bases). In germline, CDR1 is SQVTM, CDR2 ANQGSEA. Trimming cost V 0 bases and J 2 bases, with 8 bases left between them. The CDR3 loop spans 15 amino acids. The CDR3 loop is CSVEERGTGANVLTF. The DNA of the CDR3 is TGCAGCGTTGAAGAGCGAGGGACTGGGGCCAACGTCCTGACTTTC. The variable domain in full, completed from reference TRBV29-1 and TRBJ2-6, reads SAVISQKPSRDICQRGTSLTIQCQVDSQVTMMFWYRQQPGQSLTLIATANQGSEATYESGFVIDKFPISRPNLTFSTLTVSNMSPEDSSIYLCSVEERGTGANVLTFGAGSRLTVL.

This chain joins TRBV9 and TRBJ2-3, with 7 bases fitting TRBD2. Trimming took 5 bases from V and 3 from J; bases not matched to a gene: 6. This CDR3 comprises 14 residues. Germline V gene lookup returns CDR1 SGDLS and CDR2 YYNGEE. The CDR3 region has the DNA TGTGCCAGCAGTTCTTGGGGGGGGACAGATACGCAGTATTTT. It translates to CASSSWGGTDTQYF.

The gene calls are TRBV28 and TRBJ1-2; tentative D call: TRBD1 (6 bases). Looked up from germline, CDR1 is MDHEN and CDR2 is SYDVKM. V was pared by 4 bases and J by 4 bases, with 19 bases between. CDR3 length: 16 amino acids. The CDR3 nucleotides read TGTGCCAGCAGTTCGGCGGGGGGCCCGGTGTTCTATGGCTACACCTTC. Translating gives CASSSAGGPVFYGYTF.

CDR3: CASSIGFGVKNEQFF. CDR3 coding DNA: TGTGCCAGTAGTATAGGTTTCGGGGTGAAGAATGAGCAGTTCTTC. The genes are TRBV19 and TRBJ2-1, with a weak D call TRBD2 (5 bases). Germline loops: CDR1 LNHDA, CDR2 SQIVND (reference sequence). This CDR3 contains 15 residues. Trimming removed 1 base at V and 7 bases at J, with 14 bases between.

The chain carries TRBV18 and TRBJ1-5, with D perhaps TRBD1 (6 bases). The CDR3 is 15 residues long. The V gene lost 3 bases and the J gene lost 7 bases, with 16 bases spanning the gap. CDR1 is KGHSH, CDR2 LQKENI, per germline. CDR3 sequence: CASSPKTGRNQPQHF. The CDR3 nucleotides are TGTGCCAGCTCACCGAAGACAGGTCGAAACCAGCCCCAGCATTTT.

CDR3 protein: CASSPPNTGVNEQFF. The CDR3 bases are TGTGCCAGCTCACCACCCAATACAGGGGTCAATGAGCAGTTCTTC. V is TRBV18 and J is TRBJ2-1, with 7 bases matching TRBD1. V lost 0 bases, J lost 6 bases, and 5 bases stayed unmatched. CDR3 size: 15 residues. Germline CDR1 and CDR2: KGHSH and LQKENI. Together with reference TRBV18 and TRBJ2-1, the CDR3 gives the full variable domain: NAGVMQNPRHLVRRRGQEARLRCSPMKGHSHVYWYRQLPEEGLKFMVYLQKENIIDESGMPKERFSAEFPKEGPSILRIQQVVRGDSAAYFCASSPPNTGVNEQFFGPGTRLTVL.

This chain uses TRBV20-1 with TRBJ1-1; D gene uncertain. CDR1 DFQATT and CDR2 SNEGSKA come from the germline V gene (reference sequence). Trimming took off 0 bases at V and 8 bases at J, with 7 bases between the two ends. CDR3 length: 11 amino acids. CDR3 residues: CSARDIREAFF. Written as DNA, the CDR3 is TGCAGTGCTAGAGATATTCGGGAAGCTTTCTTT.

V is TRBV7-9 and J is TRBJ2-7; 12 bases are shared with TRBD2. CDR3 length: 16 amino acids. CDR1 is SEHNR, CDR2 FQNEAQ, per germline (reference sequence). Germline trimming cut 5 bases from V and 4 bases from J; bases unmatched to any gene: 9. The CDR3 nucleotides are TGTGCCAGCAGCCTTACTACCACTAGCGGGAGGTACGAGCAGTACTTC. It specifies CASSLTTTSGRYEQYF.

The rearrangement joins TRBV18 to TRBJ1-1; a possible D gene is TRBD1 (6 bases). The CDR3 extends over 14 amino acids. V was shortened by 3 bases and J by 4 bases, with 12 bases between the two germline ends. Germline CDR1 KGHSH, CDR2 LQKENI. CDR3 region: CASSPTQGGTEAFF. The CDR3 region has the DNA TGTGCCAGCTCACCGACACAGGGTGGCACTGAAGCTTTCTTT.

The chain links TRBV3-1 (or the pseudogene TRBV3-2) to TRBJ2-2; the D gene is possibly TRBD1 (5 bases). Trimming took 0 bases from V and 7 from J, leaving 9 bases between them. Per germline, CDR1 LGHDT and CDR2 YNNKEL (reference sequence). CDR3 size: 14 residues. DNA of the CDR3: TGTGCCAGCAGCCAAGACAGGGTGAACGGGGAGCTGTTTTTT. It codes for CASSQDRVNGELFF.

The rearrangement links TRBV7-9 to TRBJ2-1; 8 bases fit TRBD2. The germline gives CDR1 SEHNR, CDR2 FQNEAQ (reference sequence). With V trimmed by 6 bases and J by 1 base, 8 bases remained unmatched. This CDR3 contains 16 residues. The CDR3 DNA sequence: TGTGCCAGCAGTCCCAGACTAGCGCGATCCTACAATGAGCAGTTCTTC. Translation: CASSPRLARSYNEQFF. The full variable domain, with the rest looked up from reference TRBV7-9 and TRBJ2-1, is DTGVSQNPRHKITKRGQNVTFRCDPISEHNRLYWYRQTLGQGPEFLTYFQNEAQLEKSRLLSDRFSAERPKGSFSTLEIQRTEQGDSAMYLCASSPRLARSYNEQFFGPGTRLTVL.

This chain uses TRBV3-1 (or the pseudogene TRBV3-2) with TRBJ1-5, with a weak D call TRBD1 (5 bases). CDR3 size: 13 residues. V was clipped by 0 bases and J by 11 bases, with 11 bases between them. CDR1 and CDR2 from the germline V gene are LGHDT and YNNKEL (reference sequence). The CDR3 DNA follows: TGTGCCAGCAGCCAAGATCAGGGTAGGTCCCAGCATTTT. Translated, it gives CASSQDQGRSQHF.

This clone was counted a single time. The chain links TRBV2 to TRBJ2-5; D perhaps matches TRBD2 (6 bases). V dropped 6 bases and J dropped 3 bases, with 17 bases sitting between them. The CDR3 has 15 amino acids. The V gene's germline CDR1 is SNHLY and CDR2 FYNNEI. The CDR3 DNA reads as TGTGCCAGCAGCCCAACGGGAGCACCCAAAGAGACCCAGTACTTC. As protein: CASSPTGAPKETQYF.

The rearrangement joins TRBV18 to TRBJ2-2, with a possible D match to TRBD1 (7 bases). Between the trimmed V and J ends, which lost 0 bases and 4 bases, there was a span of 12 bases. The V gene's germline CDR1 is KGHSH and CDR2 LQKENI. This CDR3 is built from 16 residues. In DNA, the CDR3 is TGTGCCAGCTCACCACCGAACAGGGGAGGCACCGGGGAGCTGTTTTTT. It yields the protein CASSPPNRGGTGELFF.